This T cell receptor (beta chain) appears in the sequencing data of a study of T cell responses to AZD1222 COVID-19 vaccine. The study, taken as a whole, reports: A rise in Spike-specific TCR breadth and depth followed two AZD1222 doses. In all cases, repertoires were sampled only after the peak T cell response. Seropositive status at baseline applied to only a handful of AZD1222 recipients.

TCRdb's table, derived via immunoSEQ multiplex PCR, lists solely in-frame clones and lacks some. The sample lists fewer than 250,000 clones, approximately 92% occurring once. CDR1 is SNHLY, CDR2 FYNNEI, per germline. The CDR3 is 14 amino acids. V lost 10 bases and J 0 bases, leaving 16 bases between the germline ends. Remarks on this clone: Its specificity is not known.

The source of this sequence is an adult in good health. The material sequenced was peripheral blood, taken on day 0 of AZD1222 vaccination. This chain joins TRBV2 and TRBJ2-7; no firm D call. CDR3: CAKSSVLSSYEQYF. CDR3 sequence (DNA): TGTGCCAAAAGCAGCGTCCTAAGCTCCTACGAGCAGTACTTC.